Each of the 12 T cell receptor beta chains below was sequenced from the same sample in a study of T cell responses to AZD1222 COVID-19 vaccine. TCRdb keeps only in-frame clones here, not all; method: immunoSEQ multiplex PCR. The sample yields more than 150,000 clones, around 90% seen once. The sequencing here drew on peripheral blood, taken 28 days after the second AZD1222 dose. The receptors originated from an adult who received the AZD1222 COVID-19 vaccine.

The V gene is TRBV6-1, the J gene TRBJ1-2, with no clear D. The CDR3 runs 13 residues. V was pared by 2 bases and J by 2 bases, with 6 bases between. The germline CDR1 and CDR2 sequences are MNHNS and SASEGT. The CDR3 sequence: CASSEQPNYGYTF. The CDR3, as DNA: TGTGCCAGCAGTGAACAACCGAACTATGGCTACACCTTC.

This clone was recorded once. This chain uses TRBV5-1 with TRBJ1-3, with unresolved D. Germline V gene data show CDR1 as SGHRS and CDR2 as YFSETQ. The CDR3 is 14 amino acids. The V end lost 4 bases, the J end lost 0 bases, and 8 bases lay between the germline ends. The CDR3 DNA is TGCGCCAGCAGCCCGTTCCTCTCTGGAAACACCATATATTTT. Residues: CASSPFLSGNTIYF.

The J gene is TRBJ1-6, the V gene TRBV3-1 (or the pseudogene TRBV3-2), with D possibly TRBD1 on 6 matching bases. This CDR3 contains 15 residues. Trimming stripped 0 bases from V and 7 bases from J, with 10 bases between. In germline, CDR1 is LGHDT, CDR2 YNNKEL (reference sequence). This CDR3 reads CASSQETGSNSPLHF. For the CDR3, the DNA is TGTGCCAGCAGCCAAGAAACAGGGTCGAATTCACCCCTCCACTTT.

The V and J genes are TRBV29-1 and TRBJ1-2; D unresolved. V was clipped by 2 bases and J by 8 bases, with 9 bases between them. The CDR3 has 11 residues. Germline CDR1 SQVTM, CDR2 ANQGSEA. The CDR3 loop reads CSVESMEGYTF. CDR3 sequence (DNA): TGCAGCGTTGAAAGCATGGAGGGCTACACCTTC.

This chain uses TRBV15 with TRBJ1-3; D remains unclear. The germline gives CDR1 LNHNV, CDR2 YYDKDF (reference sequence). The CDR3 loop spans 13 amino acids. Trimming took 3 bases from V and 8 from J, leaving 11 bases between them. The CDR3 protein is CATSRGREDTIYF. The CDR3 region has the DNA TGTGCCACCAGCAGGGGCAGAGAGGACACCATATATTTT.

This chain joins TRBV12-5 and TRBJ1-1, with D unresolved. Germline V CDR1 and CDR2: LGHNT, FRNRAP. V was clipped by 0 bases and J by 0 bases, with 11 bases between them. This CDR3 has 16 residues. The DNA of the CDR3 is TGTGCTAGTGGTTTGGTCTCGGGTCGTATGAACACTGAAGCTTTCTTT. Its translation: CASGLVSGRMNTEAFF.

The chain has TRBV3-1 (or the pseudogene TRBV3-2) and TRBJ2-7; D call uncertain. Germline CDR1 is LGHDT and CDR2 is YNNKEL (reference sequence). This CDR3 contains 11 residues. The V gene lost 1 base and the J gene lost 7 bases, with 5 bases spanning the gap. The chain's CDR3 is CASSQVMEQYF. The DNA for the CDR3 is TGTGCCAGCAGCCAAGTCATGGAGCAGTACTTC.

This clone appeared a few times. The chain couples TRBV5-1 to TRBJ2-7, with 8 nucleotides matching TRBD1. Trimming at V came to 4 bases and at J to 3 bases, leaving 6 bases not matched to a gene. Germline lookup yields CDR1 SGHRS and CDR2 YFSETQ. The CDR3 length is 14 residues. The CDR3: CASSHGQGLYEQYF. For the CDR3, the DNA is TGCGCCAGCAGCCACGGACAGGGTCTCTACGAGCAGTACTTC.

The V and J genes are TRBV4-2 and TRBJ2-7, with TRBD1 identical over 10 bases. The CDR3 consists of 15 residues. Trimming cost V 1 base and J 5 bases; bases outside gene matches: 5. Germline CDR1 reads LGHNA; CDR2 reads YNFKEQ. CDR3 DNA sequence: TGTGCCAGCAGCCAAGCGACAGGGGGCTTCGACGAGCAGTACTTC. The encoded protein is CASSQATGGFDEQYF.

V is TRBV28 and J is TRBJ2-7; unclear D gene. V shed 3 bases and J shed 5 bases, with 8 bases lying between them. From germline, CDR1 is MDHEN and CDR2 SYDVKM. The CDR3 totals 12 residues. In DNA form, the CDR3 reads TGTGCCAGCAGTTTGTGGGGTCACGAGCAGTACTTC. Its translation is CASSLWGHEQYF.

V usage is TRBV29-1 and J usage is TRBJ2-7, with D perhaps matching TRBD1 (5 bases). V shed 1 base and J shed 0 bases, with 16 bases lying between them. This CDR3 is built from 16 residues. Germline V lookup: CDR1 SQVTM, CDR2 ANQGSEA. CDR3 sequence reads: CSVEVPAQGNSYEQYF. DNA of the CDR3: TGCAGCGTTGAAGTCCCCGCCCAGGGTAACTCCTACGAGCAGTACTTC.

The chain employs TRBV29-1 and TRBJ1-1; D is uncertain. CDR1 SQVTM and CDR2 ANQGSEA come from the germline V gene. The length of the CDR3 is 13 residues. V was trimmed by 4 bases and J by 1 base, leaving 10 bases between them. CDR3 sequence: CSVAGHGNTEAFF. CDR3 nucleotides: TGCAGCGTTGCGGGCCACGGGAACACTGAAGCTTTCTTT.